This T cell receptor (beta chain) was sequenced for a study of cytomegalovirus exposure and HLA in healthy donors. Study in general: Early released data had tens of millions of unique TCRs, all coming from HLA-typed donors. Notes on the study in general: 164 TCR beta chains were listed as cytomegalovirus-associated. Usually a TCR sequence was rare, but some public TCRs were found in many donors. Accurate prediction of most subjects' HLA-A and HLA-B alleles from TCR beta sequences was reported.

PCR primers comprised 60 Vbeta and 13 Jbeta primers. Sequenced by immunoSEQ multiplex PCR; TCRdb stores in-frame clones only, minus some. The sample consists of about 92,000 clones, 65% to 85% of them appearing once. Concerning this clone itself: Its antigen remains unknown.

CDR1 LGHNA and CDR2 YNFKEQ come from the germline V gene. V lost 4 bases to trimming and J lost 8 bases, with 12 bases between them. The CDR3 contains 13 residues. This clonotype was sampled from a girl aged 2-15 years in good health and CMV-seropositive. The rearrangement joins TRBV4-2 to TRBJ2-1, with D possibly being TRBD2 (6 bases). The specimen was PBMCs. CDR3 coding DNA: TGTGCCAGCAGCCGGGGCGGGATAGATGAGCAGTTCTTC. Translation gives CASSRGGIDEQFF.